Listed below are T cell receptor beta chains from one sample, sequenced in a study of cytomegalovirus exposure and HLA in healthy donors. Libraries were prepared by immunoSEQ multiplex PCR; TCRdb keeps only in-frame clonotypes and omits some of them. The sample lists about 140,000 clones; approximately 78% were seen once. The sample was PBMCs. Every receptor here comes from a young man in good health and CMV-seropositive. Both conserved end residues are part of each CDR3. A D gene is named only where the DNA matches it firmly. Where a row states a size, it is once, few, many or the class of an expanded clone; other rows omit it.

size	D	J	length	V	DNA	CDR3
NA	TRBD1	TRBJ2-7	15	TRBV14	TGTGCCAGCAGCCCCAGGAGGACAGGGGCCTACGAGCAGTACTTC	CASSPRRTGAYEQYF
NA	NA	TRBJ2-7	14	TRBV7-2	TGTGCCAGCCATTACGCGGCGGGATGGGACGAGCAGTACTTC	CASHYAAGWDEQYF
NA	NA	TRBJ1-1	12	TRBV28	TGTGCCAGCAGCTCAGGGTTCGCTGAAGCTTTCTTT	CASSSGFAEAFF
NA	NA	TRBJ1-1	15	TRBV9	TGTGCCAGCAGCGTAGAGGCGGGTTTGGGCACTGAAGCTTTCTTT	CASSVEAGLGTEAFF
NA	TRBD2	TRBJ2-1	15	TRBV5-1	TGCGCCAGCAGCTTGCTAGGACTAGCGGGGGATGAGCAGTTCTTC	CASSLLGLAGDEQFF
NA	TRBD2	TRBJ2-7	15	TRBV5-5	TGTGCCAGCAGTCTGTCGGCGGGAGGGGAGTACGAGCAGTACTTC	CASSLSAGGEYEQYF
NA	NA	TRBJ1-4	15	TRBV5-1	TGCGCCAGCAGCTCAAGGGGCGAGACTAATGAAAAACTGTTTTTT	CASSSRGETNEKLFF
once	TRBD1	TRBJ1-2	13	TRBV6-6	TGTGCCAGCAGGGTGGGACAGGAGTATGGCTACACCTTC	CASRVGQEYGYTF
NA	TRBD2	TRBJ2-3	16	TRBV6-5	TGTGCCAGCAGTTACCCCACTAGCGGGGGAGCAGATACGCAGTATTTT	CASSYPTSGGADTQYF
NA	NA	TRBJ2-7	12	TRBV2	TGTGCCAGCAGTGAACGGGAGTCCTATCGGCACTTC	CASSERESYRHF
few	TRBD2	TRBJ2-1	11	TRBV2	TGTGCCAGCAGGGGGGGGGATGAGCAGTTCTTC	CASRGGDEQFF
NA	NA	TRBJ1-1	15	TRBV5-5	TGTGCCAGCAGCTTGGAGCAGGGTCGTCGAACTGAAGCTTTCTTT	CASSLEQGRRTEAFF
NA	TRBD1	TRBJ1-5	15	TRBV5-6	TGTGCCAGCAGCTTCGAAGGGGGCATCAATCAGCCCCAGCATTTT	CASSFEGGINQPQHF
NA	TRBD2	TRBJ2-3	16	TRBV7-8	TGTGCCAGCAGCCCGGCGCTAGCGGGAGAGGAAGATACGCAGTATTTT	CASSPALAGEEDTQYF
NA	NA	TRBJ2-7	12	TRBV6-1	TGTGCCAGCAGCCGACAACCTGGGGAGCAGTACTTC	CASSRQPGEQYF
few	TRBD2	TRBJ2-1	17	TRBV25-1	TGTGCCAGCAGTGACGCCCCGGGACTAGCGGCCTACAATGAGCAGTTCTTC	CASSDAPGLAAYNEQFF
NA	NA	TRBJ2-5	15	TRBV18	TGTGCCAGCTCACCCGACATTAGTATCAAAGAGACCCAGTACTTC	CASSPDISIKETQYF
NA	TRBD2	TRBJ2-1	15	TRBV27	TGTGCCAGCAGTTTGGTCGGGACTAGTGACAATGAGCAGTTCTTC	CASSLVGTSDNEQFF
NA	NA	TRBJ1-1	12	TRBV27	TGTGCCAGCAGTTTTTGGGGGGCTGAAGCTTTCTTT	CASSFWGAEAFF
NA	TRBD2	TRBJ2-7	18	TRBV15	TGTGCCACCAGCAGAGATAGGGGACTAGCGGGAGGGCCTTCCGAGCAGTACTTC	CATSRDRGLAGGPSEQYF
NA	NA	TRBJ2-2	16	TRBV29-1	TGCAGCGCCCCCGCCGAGGGGGAGAGGAACACCGGGGAGCTGTTTTTT	CSAPAEGERNTGELFF
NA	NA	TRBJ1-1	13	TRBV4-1	TGCGCCAGCAGCAGGGGCGAGAACACTGAAGCTTTCTTT	CASSRGENTEAFF
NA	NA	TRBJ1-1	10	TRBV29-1	TGCAGCGTTGCAGAGACAGGAGCTTTCTTT	CSVAETGAFF
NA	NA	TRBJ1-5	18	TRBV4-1	TGCGCCAGCAGCCAAGATCGTCTGCGGGGGGCAAGCAATCAGCCCCAGCATTTT	CASSQDRLRGASNQPQHF
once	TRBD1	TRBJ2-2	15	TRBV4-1	TGCGCCAGCAGCCGGGGACAGGGTGGCACCGGGGAGCTGTTTTTT	CASSRGQGGTGELFF
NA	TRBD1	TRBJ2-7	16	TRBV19	TGTGCCAGTAGTATGGGAAACAGGGGGCCATATATGGAGCAGTACTTC	CASSMGNRGPYMEQYF
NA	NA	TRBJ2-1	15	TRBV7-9	TGTGCCAGCAGCTTAGGCCAGGAACCCTACAATGAGCAGTTCTTC	CASSLGQEPYNEQFF
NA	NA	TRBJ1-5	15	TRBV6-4	TGTGCCAGCAGTGACTCGGCAGGTAGCAATCAGCCCCAGCATTTT	CASSDSAGSNQPQHF
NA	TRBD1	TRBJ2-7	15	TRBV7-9	TGTGCCAGCAGTGTCCCGGGACAGGGTGATTCCGAGCAGTACTTC	CASSVPGQGDSEQYF
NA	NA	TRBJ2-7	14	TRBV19	TGTGCCAGTAGTAAGGTAGGGAGTTCCTACGAGCAGTACTTC	CASSKVGSSYEQYF
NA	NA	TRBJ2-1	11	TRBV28	TGTGCCACCCTAGGTTTAAATGAGCAGTTCTTC	CATLGLNEQFF
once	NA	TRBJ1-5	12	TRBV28	TGTGCCAGCAGAGAGAAATATCAGCCCCAGCATTTT	CASREKYQPQHF
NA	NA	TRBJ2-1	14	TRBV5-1	TGCGCCAGCAGCTTGAGCGGAGGTATCAATGAGCAGTTCTTC	CASSLSGGINEQFF
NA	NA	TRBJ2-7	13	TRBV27	TGTGCCACTCGAAGCGGAGATACCTACGAGCAGTACTTC	CATRSGDTYEQYF
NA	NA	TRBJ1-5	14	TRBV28	TGTGCCATCAAGACGGGTTATAGCAATCAGCCCCAGCATTTT	CAIKTGYSNQPQHF
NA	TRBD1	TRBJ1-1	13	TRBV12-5	TGTGCTAGTGGTTGGGGACAGGGGGCAGAAGCTTTCTTT	CASGWGQGAEAFF
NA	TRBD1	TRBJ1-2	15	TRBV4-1	TGCGCCAGCAGCCACGGGACAGCTACCAACTATGGCTACACCTTC	CASSHGTATNYGYTF